What follows describes a single T cell receptor beta chain. The antigen remains undetermined. This specimen belongs to a study of post-analysis software for immune sequencing data. Whole-study context: Multiple sclerosis in the patients followed relapsing-remitting, secondary progressive and progressive-relapsing courses.

Germline values: CDR1 DFQATT, CDR2 SNEGSKA (reference sequence). CDR3 size: 17 residues. Trimming pared 2 bases from V and 2 bases from J, leaving 21 bases between. cDNA libraries for TCR beta contained unique molecular identifiers. A population of about 0.9 to 10 million T cells gave rise to about half a million cDNA molecules. TCRdb ran MiXCR on the PCR reads and lists one entry per CDR3 protein. Among 170,000 or so distinct CDR3 sequences listed, around 28% were seen once. Overall study findings and caveats: Included in a set of roughly five TRBV segments more frequent in patients than controls were TRBV5-6, TRBV5-1 and TRBV20-1. Normalized Chao1 diversity in multiple sclerosis patients fell significantly below that of controls. F-measure co-clustering was strong for batch-matched samples.

The clonotype originates from a girl aged 10 to 17 with multiple sclerosis. This chain connects TRBV20-1 to TRBJ1-2; tentative D call: TRBD1 (5 bases). The material sequenced was blood. The CDR3 nucleotides read TGCAGTGCTAGAACCTTCATTCCGGGGCCGGGGAACTATGGCTACACCTTC. Its translation is CSARTFIPGPGNYGYTF.